This T cell receptor beta chain was observed in a study of metastatic and nonmetastatic thyroid tumors. On the study more broadly: Both malignant and benign thyroid patients supplied peripheral blood and tumor or nodule tissue samples, across which the repertoires of these patients were then compared. Overall study results and limits: TCR beta diversity was reportedly significantly higher in malignant thyroid tumors than benign nodules, in blood and tumor.

Of note for this clone: Its antigen is currently unknown.

V was trimmed by 3 bases and J by 5 bases, leaving 16 bases between them. Germline V lookup: CDR1 SNHLY, CDR2 FYNNEI. The CDR3 sequence is 15 residues long. In the source study's methods: CDR3 was compared across clinicopathological groups, and the resulting differences were used to build a distant-metastasis classifier for papillary thyroid cancer. TCRdb reanalyzed the PCR reads with MiXCR. The V and J calls, along with clone size, are taken from TCRdb and not from the paper's own processing. The data contain 20,000 to 25,000 clones, about 14% of them singletons. Each patient came to thyroid surgery without any prior treatment (of any kind).

The rearrangement uses TRBV2 and TRBJ2-5; D perhaps matches TRBD2 (6 bases). The specimen was blood. The TCR was taken from a female donor with papillary thyroid cancer or a benign thyroid nodule (not recorded which). Some clones in this sample may be carry-over from other donors' samples. CDR3 DNA: TGTGCCAGCAGTGACAAGGCGGGGCGCGGGGAGACCCAGTACTTC. It yields the protein CASSDKAGRGETQYF.